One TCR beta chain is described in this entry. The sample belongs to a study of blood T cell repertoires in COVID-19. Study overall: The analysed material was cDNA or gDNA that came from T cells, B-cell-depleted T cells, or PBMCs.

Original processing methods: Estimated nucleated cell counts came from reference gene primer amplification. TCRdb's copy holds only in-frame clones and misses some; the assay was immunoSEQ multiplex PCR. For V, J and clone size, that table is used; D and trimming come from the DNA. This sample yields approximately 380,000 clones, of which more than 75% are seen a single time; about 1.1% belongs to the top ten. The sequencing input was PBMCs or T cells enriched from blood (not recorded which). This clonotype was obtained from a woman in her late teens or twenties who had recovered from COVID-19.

For the CDR3, the DNA is TGTGCCAGCAGTAGCGGGGGGCCAATTAGCACAGATACGCAGTATTTT. It codes for CASSSGGPISTDTQYF. This chain uses TRBV4-2 with TRBJ2-3; 10 nucleotides match TRBD2. Germline V gives CDR1 LGHNA, CDR2 YNFKEQ. The CDR3 contains 16 residues. The trim removed 6 bases at V and 0 bases at J, leaving 6 bases unmatched.